This T cell receptor (beta chain) derives from a study of identical twins. Unmatched junction bases numbered 21, after V lost 4 bases and J lost 6 bases. Germline lookup yields CDR1 SGHAT and CDR2 FQNNGV. CDR3 length equals 19 residues. TCRdb analysed the 5' RACE reads with MiXCR anew, one entry per CDR3 protein. This repertoire shows approximately 600,000 distinct CDR3 sequences, nearly 10% found once; its top ten account for around 3.1%. The same sample was also used in a study of yellow fever vaccine responses in identical twins.

This clonotype was sampled from a woman aged 18-30 years in good health. Sequenced input: PBMCs. The chain couples TRBV11-2 to TRBJ2-7, with 10 bases that match TRBD1. CDR3 DNA sequence: TGTGCCAGCAGCTCTCATCGAGGGGACAGGGGCTATGGGGGATCCGAGCAGTACTTC. Translated: CASSSHRGDRGYGGSEQYF. The full variable domain, in which reference TRBV11-2 and TRBJ2-7 provide the parts outside the CDR3, is EAGVAQSPRYKIIEKRQSVAFWCNPISGHATLYWYQQILGQGPKLLIQFQNNGVVDDSQLPKDRFSAERLKGVDSTLKIQPAKLEDSAVYLCASSSHRGDRGYGGSEQYFGPGTRLTVT.